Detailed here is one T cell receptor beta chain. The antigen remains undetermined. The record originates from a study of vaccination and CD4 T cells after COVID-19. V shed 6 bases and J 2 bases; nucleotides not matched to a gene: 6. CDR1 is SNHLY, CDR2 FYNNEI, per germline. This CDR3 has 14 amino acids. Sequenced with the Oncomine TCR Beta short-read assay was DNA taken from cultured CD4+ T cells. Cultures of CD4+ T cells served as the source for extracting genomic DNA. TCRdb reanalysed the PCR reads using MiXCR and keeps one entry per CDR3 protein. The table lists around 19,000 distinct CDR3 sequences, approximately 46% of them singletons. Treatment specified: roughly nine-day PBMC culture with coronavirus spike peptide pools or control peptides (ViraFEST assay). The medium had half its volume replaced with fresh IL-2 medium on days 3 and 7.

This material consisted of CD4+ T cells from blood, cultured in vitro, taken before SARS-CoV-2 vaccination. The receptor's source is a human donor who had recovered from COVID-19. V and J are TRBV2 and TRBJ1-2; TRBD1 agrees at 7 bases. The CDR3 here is CASRPTGLNYGYTF. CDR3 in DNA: TGTGCCAGCAGGCCGACAGGGCTAAACTATGGCTACACCTTC. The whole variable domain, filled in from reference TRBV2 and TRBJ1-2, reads EPEVTQTPSHQVTQMGQEVILRCVPISNHLYFYWYRQILGQKVEFLVSFYNNEISEKSEIFDDQFSVERPDGSNFTLKIRSTKLEDSAMYFCASRPTGLNYGYTFGSGTRLTVV.